At least ten counts were recorded for the clone carrying this TCR beta chain. Source study methods: Reference gene primer amplification gave estimated nucleated cell counts. Profiled with immunoSEQ multiplex PCR; TCRdb holds only in-frame clones, not every one. Clonal size and the V and J genes are those of that table, whereas D and trimming came from the DNA. The sample lists hundreds of thousands of clones; 81% were seen once. This sample was included in a study of blood T cell repertoires in COVID-19. Study-wide background: The cDNA or gDNA used as material had been derived from T cells, B-cell-depleted T cells, or PBMCs.

Per the germline V gene, CDR1 is MNHNS and CDR2 is SASEGT. The V and J ends lost 1 base and 2 bases, in that order; junction bases with no gene match: 10. CDR3 length equals 17 residues. The specimen was peripheral blood. The gene calls are TRBV6-1 and TRBJ2-7; TRBD2 matches at 8 bases. The receptor's source is an elderly woman with acute or convalescent COVID-19. The CDR3 DNA reads TGTGCCAGCAGTGAAGGAGTACAAGCGGGAGTTACCTACGAGCAGTACTTC. Its translation: CASSEGVQAGVTYEQYF.